The 9 T cell receptor beta chains below were found in one sample sequenced in a study of beta chain features in type 1 diabetes (dated by TCRdb to 2016 to 2019). The library was obtained by the immunoSEQ multiplex PCR assay. The entire isolated RNA was reverse transcribed using the High Capacity cDNA Reverse Transcription Kit, and thus expressed TCRB transcripts were sequenced. TCRdb mirrors the immuneACCESS table, restricted to in-frame sequences. Some clones are absent from its copies; in checked studies, under half trace to an unresolved V gene, and the reason for the others is unknown. This sample has about 45,000 clones in its table, and about 51% of those were observed once. About 2.1% of the sample comes from the top ten. The source material was Tregs from blood. The cell subset or site label of this sample denotes: regulatory CD4+ T cells. The receptors come from a woman aged 18-29 years in good health.

The chain joins TRBV9 to TRBJ1-3; D gene ambiguous. CDR1 is SGDLS and CDR2 is YYNGEE in the germline V gene. The ends were cut back, 4 bases at V and 2 bases at J, with 10 bases in the middle. This CDR3 comprises 14 residues. The CDR3 region is CASSTRTAGNTIYF. CDR3 sequence (DNA): TGTGCCAGCAGCACCCGGACTGCTGGAAACACCATATATTTT.

The V gene is TRBV7-9, the J gene TRBJ1-6; D remains ambiguous. CDR3 length: 14 amino acids. Germline V gene sequence: CDR1 SEHNR, CDR2 FQNEAQ (reference sequence). V lost 5 bases, J lost 10 bases, and 15 bases lay in between. The CDR3 nucleotides are TGTGCCAGCAGCCGGGAGGTGGTCGGATCACCCCTCCACTTT. Its protein product is CASSREVVGSPLHF.

This clone was counted a few times. The V call is TRBV6-6, the J call TRBJ1-2; the D is unclear. The CDR3 covers 11 residues. V was cut by 7 bases and J by 7 bases, with 10 bases left in between. Germline CDR1 and CDR2: MNHNY and SVGAGI (reference sequence). The CDR3 loop reads CASTQGAGYTF. CDR3 bases: TGTGCCAGCACCCAAGGAGCTGGCTACACCTTC.

J is TRBJ2-1 and V is TRBV30; 9 positions agree with TRBD2. CDR3 size: 17 residues. Germline loops: CDR1 GTSNPN, CDR2 SVGIG (reference sequence). With 0 bases clipped from V and 6 bases from J, the junction kept 12 bases outside the gene matches. The CDR3 region is CAWSVGQIAGVPNEQFF. CDR3 bases: TGTGCCTGGAGTGTGGGACAGATAGCGGGAGTTCCCAATGAGCAGTTCTTC.

This sequence joins TRBV28 and TRBJ1-2; D not resolved. This CDR3 has 15 residues. The V end lost 4 bases, the J end lost 3 bases, and 15 bases lay between the germline ends. CDR1 and CDR2 from the germline V gene are MDHEN and SYDVKM. For the CDR3, the DNA is TGTGCCAGCAGTTCTCCGGGGTCTGGGGACTATGGCTACACCTTC. It encodes CASSSPGSGDYGYTF.

V usage is TRBV18 and J usage is TRBJ1-1, with a tentative D call TRBD1 (6 bases). V was cut by 2 bases and J by 1 base, with 17 bases left in between. This CDR3 has 17 residues. Germline-derived CDR1 and CDR2 are KGHSH and LQKENI. CDR3 sequence: CASSPLPTGSTNTEAFF. The CDR3 DNA sequence: TGTGCCAGCTCACCATTACCGACAGGATCAACGAACACTGAAGCTTTCTTT.

This clone has only a few counts. This sequence joins TRBV5-4 and TRBJ1-5; tentative D call: TRBD1 (6 bases). The ends were cut back, 4 bases at V and 4 bases at J, with 9 bases in the middle. From germline, CDR1 is SGHNT and CDR2 YYREEE (reference sequence). The CDR3 sequence is 13 residues long. CDR3 protein: CASSPDRNQPQHF. CDR3 in DNA: TGTGCCAGCAGCCCCGACAGGAATCAGCCCCAGCATTTT. Looking up the rest from reference TRBV5-4 and TRBJ1-5 gives the full variable domain: ETGVTQSPTHLIKTRGQQVTLRCSSQSGHNTVSWYQQALGQGPQFIFQYYREEENGRGNFPPRFSGLQFPNYSSELNVNALELDDSALYLCASSPDRNQPQHFGDGTRLSIL.

The rearrangement joins TRBV2 to TRBJ1-3; TRBD1 matches 10 bases. V lost 6 bases to trimming and J lost 0 bases; unmatched junction nucleotides: 2. The germline V gene has CDR1 SNHLY and CDR2 FYNNEI. This CDR3 contains 15 residues. CDR3 region: CASRGQGFSGNTIYF. The CDR3 DNA follows: TGTGCCAGCAGGGGACAGGGGTTCTCTGGAAACACCATATATTTT.

The V gene is TRBV5-1, the J gene TRBJ1-1; D unresolved. The V and J ends lost 4 bases and 0 bases respectively, with 7 bases between them. CDR3 length: 13 residues. CDR1 and CDR2 from the germline V gene are SGHRS and YFSETQ. CDR3 residues: CASSARLNTEAFF. The CDR3 region has the DNA TGCGCCAGCAGCGCCAGATTGAACACTGAAGCTTTCTTT.